Listed below are T cell receptor beta chains from one sample, sequenced in a study of sequential checkpoint blockade in melanoma. Repertoires were generated with immunoSEQ multiplex PCR, while TCRdb's copy carries only in-frame clones and drops some. There are about 18,000 clones in the sample; around 24% occur only once, and about 6.8% lies in the top ten. The source material was tumor tissue (inferred from file names), sampled from a patient given nivolumab and ipilimumab in sequence. The receptor source for this set is a human donor with melanoma. Each CDR3 is given with its conserved first and last residue. Fields, in order: V gene, clone size, J gene, D gene, CDR3 protein, CDR3 DNA. A D gene is named only where the DNA matches it firmly. Rows may omit the clone size; those that give it use once, few, many or a size class.

V: TRBV28
size: -
J: TRBJ2-4
D: TRBD2
CDR3: CASRVGGMAKNIQYF
DNA: TGTGCCAGCAGAGTCGGGGGGATGGCCAAAAACATTCAGTACTTC

V: TRBV9
size: few
J: TRBJ1-4
D: -
CDR3: CASSATNPTNEKLFF
DNA: TGTGCCAGCAGCGCCACTAACCCAACTAATGAAAAACTGTTTTTT

V: TRBV9
size: few
J: TRBJ1-4
D: -
CDR3: CASSVRPGTSGEKLFF
DNA: TGTGCCAGCAGCGTGCGTCCCGGGACGTCCGGGGAAAAACTGTTTTTT

V: TRBV11-3
size: -
J: TRBJ2-7
D: -
CDR3: CASSLDSHPYEQYF
DNA: TGTGCCAGCAGCTTGGACAGTCACCCCTACGAGCAGTACTTC

V: TRBV7-1
size: -
J: TRBJ2-2
D: TRBD2
CDR3: CASSGTSGRDANTGELFF
DNA: TGTGCCAGCAGCGGAACTAGCGGGAGGGACGCGAACACCGGGGAGCTGTTTTTT

V: TRBV30
size: few
J: TRBJ1-1
D: -
CDR3: CAWAQGGGEAFF
DNA: TGTGCCTGGGCCCAAGGAGGCGGGGAAGCTTTCTTT

V: TRBV5-1
size: -
J: TRBJ2-7
D: -
CDR3: CASSLQPRGGYEQYF
DNA: TGCGCCAGCAGTTTACAACCCAGGGGGGGCTACGAGCAGTACTTC

V: TRBV6-7
size: -
J: TRBJ2-1
D: -
CDR3: CASSYSYNEQFF
DNA: TGTGCCAGCAGTTACTCCTACAATGAGCAGTTCTTC

V: TRBV11-3
size: few
J: TRBJ2-1
D: -
CDR3: CASSFLETGSYNEQFF
DNA: TGTGCCAGCAGCTTCTTAGAGACAGGCTCCTACAATGAGCAGTTCTTC

V: TRBV28
size: few
J: TRBJ2-3
D: TRBD2
CDR3: CASRSNRFRLAGVPDTQYF
DNA: TGTGCCAGCAGAAGTAATCGTTTCCGGCTAGCGGGAGTCCCAGATACGCAGTATTTT

V: TRBV9
size: few
J: TRBJ1-2
D: -
CDR3: CASSVEDNYGYTF
DNA: TGTGCCAGCAGCGTAGAAGATAACTATGGCTACACCTTC

V: TRBV11-3
size: few
J: TRBJ2-7
D: -
CDR3: CASSLLALNPYEQYF
DNA: TGTGCCAGCAGCTTGTTGGCGCTCAACCCCTACGAGCAGTACTTC

V: TRBV6-8
size: -
J: TRBJ1-6
D: -
CDR3: CASSYSGIGGNSPLHF
DNA: TGTGCCAGCAGTTACTCGGGAATCGGGGGTAATTCACCCCTCCACTTT

V: TRBV11-3
size: -
J: TRBJ2-2
D: TRBD2
CDR3: CASSLMAGGGTGELFF
DNA: TGTGCCAGCAGCCTAATGGCGGGAGGGGGCACCGGGGAGCTGTTTTTT

V: TRBV19
size: -
J: TRBJ2-3
D: -
CDR3: CASRISGDTQYF
DNA: TGTGCCAGTAGGATTAGCGGAGATACGCAGTATTTT

V: TRBV9
size: -
J: TRBJ2-5
D: -
CDR3: CASSEGQTTETQYF
DNA: TGTGCCAGCAGCGAGGGACAAACTACAGAGACCCAGTACTTC

V: TRBV5-1
size: -
J: TRBJ2-1
D: TRBD2
CDR3: CASSWTSGSDEQFF
DNA: TGCGCCAGCAGCTGGACTAGCGGGTCGGATGAGCAGTTCTTC